The T cell receptor (beta chain) under discussion was sequenced for a study of early T cells in non-severe SARS-CoV-2 infection. About the research overall: Investigators sequenced bulk RNA drawn from unsorted whole blood, and chains remained unpaired. The study's findings and limits: VDJdb matching, biased toward anti-spike CD8 responses, missed private and CD4 specificities.

The CDR3 spans 20 residues. V lost 0 bases to trimming and J lost 0 bases, with 20 bases between them. CDR1 is SGHTA, CDR2 FQGNSA, per germline. This clonotype has a count of ten or more. What it binds is not known. Unique molecular identifiers (one per individual cDNA molecule) were attached. Via MiXCR, TCRdb re-called the 5' RACE reads, giving one row per CDR3 protein. The sample includes roughly 71,000 distinct CDR3 sequences, less than 15% of them seen just once. This TCR came from an adult who was a healthcare worker with PCR-confirmed SARS-CoV-2 infection or an uninfected control (not recorded which). The chain uses TRBV7-2 and TRBJ2-2; perhaps TRBD2 as D (7 bases). Sequenced: whole blood. The CDR3 DNA sequence: TGTGCCAGCAGCTTAGCACGCTGGGTCGGGGGGCCAGCGAACACCGGGGAGCTGTTTTTT. Protein sequence: CASSLARWVGGPANTGELFF.